Following are 32 T cell receptor beta chains from one sample sequenced in a study of blood T cell repertoires in COVID-19. Assay: immunoSEQ multiplex PCR; the TCRdb copy retains only in-frame clones and omits some. The table includes about 52,000 clones, over 75% detected once. Sequences were obtained from peripheral blood. The receptors derive from a woman aged 80 or over with COVID-19, enrolled during active disease.

The chain carries TRBV18 and TRBJ1-5, with D uncertain. Germline CDR1 KGHSH, CDR2 LQKENI. The germline V and J ends were trimmed by 3 bases and 6 bases, with 12 bases remaining between them. CDR3 size: 14 residues. The CDR3 DNA follows: TGTGCCAGCTCACCGGCCGGGGTGGGTCAGCCCCAGCATTTT. Translating gives CASSPAGVGQPQHF.

The chain combines TRBV5-1 with TRBJ2-1; possibly TRBD2 for D (5 bases). Germline lookup yields CDR1 SGHRS and CDR2 YFSETQ. The germline V and J ends were trimmed by 4 bases and 5 bases, with 13 bases remaining between them. The CDR3 length is 14 residues. CDR3 amino acids: CASSHISGNNEQFF. The DNA for the CDR3 is TGCGCCAGCAGCCACATATCGGGGAACAATGAGCAGTTCTTC.

V and J are TRBV7-8 and TRBJ2-7, with no clear D. CDR3 length: 13 amino acids. V was trimmed by 5 bases and J by 7 bases, leaving 15 bases between them. The V gene's germline CDR1 is SGHVS and CDR2 FQNEAQ. The CDR3 bases are TGTGCCAGCAGCCTCCTTTGGCTTCAAGAGCAGTACTTC. As protein: CASSLLWLQEQYF.

V usage is TRBV12-3 or TRBV12-4 and J usage is TRBJ2-7; 9 bases are shared with TRBD1. The CDR3 runs to 13 residues. V was pared by 6 bases and J by 3 bases, with 3 bases of the junction left unmatched. In DNA form, the CDR3 reads TGTGCCAGCAGCTTGACAGGGGGCTACGAGCAGTACTTC. Its translation is CASSLTGGYEQYF.

The rearrangement uses TRBV2 and TRBJ2-2; 10 nucleotides agree with TRBD2. Germline lookup yields CDR1 SNHLY and CDR2 FYNNEI. The CDR3 covers 18 residues. V was clipped by 3 bases and J by 4 bases; unmatched bases: 11. Here the CDR3 reads CASSDTMGLALSTGELFF. CDR3 in DNA: TGTGCCAGCAGTGATACGATGGGACTAGCGCTCAGCACCGGGGAGCTGTTTTTT.

CDR3 loop: CASSLRVLAIKSTDTQYF. DNA of the CDR3: TGTGCCAGCAGCTTACGGGTCCTAGCGATAAAAAGCACAGATACGCAGTATTTT. The chain combines TRBV7-9 with TRBJ2-3; a possible D gene is TRBD2 (6 bases). V was shortened by 2 bases and J by 0 bases, with 18 bases between the two germline ends. Germline CDR1 and CDR2: SEHNR and FQNEAQ (reference sequence). The CDR3 has 18 amino acids. Together with reference TRBV7-9 and TRBJ2-3, the CDR3 gives the full variable domain: DTGVSQNPRHKITKRGQNVTFRCDPISEHNRLYWYRQTLGQGPEFLTYFQNEAQLEKSRLLSDRFSAERPKGSFSTLEIQRTEQGDSAMYLCASSLRVLAIKSTDTQYFGPGTRLTVL.

This chain joins TRBV6-6 and TRBJ2-7; the match to TRBD2 covers 8 bases. Losses at the gene ends were 4 bases for V and 9 bases for J; bases not matched to a gene: 11. This CDR3 is 14 amino acids long. The germline CDR1 and CDR2 sequences are MNHNY and SVGAGI (reference sequence). CDR3 nucleotide sequence: TGTGCCAGCAGTTTGGGGCTAGCGGGTCTTGGGCAGTACTTC. Residues: CASSLGLAGLGQYF.

This clone was seen a few times. The chain carries TRBV9 and TRBJ1-6; D is perhaps TRBD1 (5 bases). Germline CDR1 SGDLS, CDR2 YYNGEE. V shed 0 bases and J shed 7 bases, with 11 bases lying between them. CDR3 length: 15 amino acids. The CDR3 protein is CASSVGKGWNSPLHF. DNA of the CDR3: TGTGCCAGCAGCGTAGGGAAGGGGTGGAATTCACCCCTCCACTTT.

This sequence joins TRBV7-8 and TRBJ2-7; TRBD1 matches at 7 bases. Germline V CDR1 and CDR2: SGHVS, FQNEAQ. V was pared by 1 base and J by 2 bases, with 5 bases of the junction left unmatched. This CDR3 comprises 15 residues. The CDR3 region has the DNA TGTGCCAGCAGCTTAGTTCAGGGGGTCGCCTACGAGCAGTACTTC. It translates to CASSLVQGVAYEQYF.

The rearrangement uses TRBV11-2 and TRBJ2-7; 9 bases map to TRBD1. The CDR3 contains 13 residues. The V gene end was trimmed by 8 bases and the J gene end by 2 bases; junction bases not matched to a gene: 4. Germline CDR1 SGHAT, CDR2 FQNNGV. Here the CDR3 reads CASERTGAYEQYF. DNA for the CDR3: TGTGCCAGCGAAAGGACAGGGGCCTACGAGCAGTACTTC. Using reference TRBV11-2 and TRBJ2-7 for the parts outside the CDR3, the full variable domain is EAGVAQSPRYKIIEKRQSVAFWCNPISGHATLYWYQQILGQGPKLLIQFQNNGVVDDSQLPKDRFSAERLKGVDSTLKIQPAKLEDSAVYLCASERTGAYEQYFGPGTRLTVT.

J is TRBJ2-3 and V is TRBV29-1; 9 nucleotides agree with TRBD1. The V segment lost 0 bases and the J segment 1 base; nucleotides outside the gene matches: 14. From germline, CDR1 is SQVTM and CDR2 ANQGSEA. This CDR3 has 19 amino acids. As DNA, the CDR3 is TGCAGCGTTGAAGAGGGACAGGGACGCCCCGGGGCCGGCACAGATACGCAGTATTTT. This sequence encodes CSVEEGQGRPGAGTDTQYF.

The rearrangement links TRBV5-1 to TRBJ2-7; D remains unclear. This CDR3 is built from 15 residues. With 1 base removed from V and 0 bases from J, the gap between germline ends came to 11 bases. Germline-derived CDR1 and CDR2 are SGHRS and YFSETQ. The CDR3 sequence is CASSLYFPSSYEQYF. DNA of the CDR3: TGCGCCAGCAGCTTGTACTTCCCGAGCTCCTACGAGCAGTACTTC.

This chain joins TRBV7-9 and TRBJ1-5, with 11 bases aligning to TRBD1. CDR3 length: 14 residues. V shed 6 bases and J 6 bases; nucleotides not matched to a gene: 4. Per germline, CDR1 SEHNR and CDR2 FQNEAQ (reference sequence). The CDR3 nucleotides read TGTGCCAGCAGTCGGACAGGGGGCCCTCAGCCCCAGCATTTT. Translation gives CASSRTGGPQPQHF.

V is TRBV28 and J is TRBJ1-2, with D perhaps matching TRBD1 (5 bases). The germline CDR1 and CDR2 sequences are MDHEN and SYDVKM. V gave up 5 bases and J gave up 8 bases, with 21 bases separating them. The CDR3 extends over 15 amino acids. The CDR3 region has the DNA TGTGCCAGCAGTGGTAGACAGAGATCGGGGGAGGGCTACACCTTC. This translates into CASSGRQRSGEGYTF.

The chain carries TRBV24-1 and TRBJ2-3, with D possibly being TRBD2 (5 bases). Deletions cut 5 bases from V and 2 bases from J, with 10 bases between. Germline loops: CDR1 KGHDR, CDR2 SFDVKD. The CDR3 totals 14 residues. The CDR3 DNA reads TGTGCCACCAGTGCACGGGATCTCACAGATACGCAGTATTTT. It yields the protein CATSARDLTDTQYF.

This clone was seen a handful of times. The chain uses TRBV4-2 and TRBJ2-1; tentative D call: TRBD2 (6 bases). The CDR3 loop spans 19 amino acids. The V gene's germline CDR1 is LGHNA and CDR2 YNFKEQ. The CDR3 DNA follows: TGTGCTACCAGGCAGATCCCCAGGGCGCGGGGAAGCTCCTACAATGAGCAGTTCTTC. Protein: CATRQIPRARGSSYNEQFF.

The chain recombines TRBV4-1 with TRBJ2-2, with TRBD2 matching over 8 bases. Germline CDR1 MGHRA, CDR2 YSYEKL. The CDR3 spans 15 residues. V gave up 4 bases and J gave up 2 bases; unmatched junction bases: 3. DNA of the CDR3: TGCGCCAGCAGCCGGGCGGGAGGTAACACCGGGGAGCTGTTTTTT. This encodes CASSRAGGNTGELFF.

This clone was detected only a few times. V usage is TRBV5-1 and J usage is TRBJ2-2; a possible D gene is TRBD1 (6 bases). V shed 0 bases and J shed 7 bases, with 10 bases lying between them. The CDR3 has 14 amino acids. Germline-derived CDR1 and CDR2 are SGHRS and YFSETQ. CDR3: CASSLVGADGELFF. The CDR3 nucleotides read TGCGCCAGCAGCTTGGTGGGGGCAGACGGGGAGCTGTTTTTT.

The chain employs TRBV27 and TRBJ1-5; no clear D gene. The V end lost 7 bases, the J end lost 0 bases, and 7 bases lay between the germline ends. This CDR3 comprises 13 residues. Germline lookup yields CDR1 MNHEY and CDR2 SMNVEV (reference sequence). The DNA for the CDR3 is TGTGCCAGCAAGGGAGATAGCAATCAGCCCCAGCATTTT. Translation: CASKGDSNQPQHF.

V gene TRBV18 combines with J gene TRBJ2-1; 9 bases align to TRBD2. The germline gives CDR1 KGHSH, CDR2 LQKENI. The CDR3 totals 16 residues. After removal of 3 bases from V and 3 bases from J, the junction contained 6 bases not matched to a gene. CDR3 DNA sequence: TGTGCCAGCTCACCCCAGAGCGGGAGGAACTACAATGAGCAGTTCTTC. This encodes CASSPQSGRNYNEQFF.

The V and J genes are TRBV7-3 and TRBJ2-2, with 12 bases aligning to TRBD2. The ends lost 7 bases at V and 1 base at J; junction bases unmatched: 10. The CDR3 consists of 18 residues. The V gene's germline CDR1 is SGHTA and CDR2 FQGTGA. For the CDR3, the DNA is TGTGCCAGCATCCGAAGCGCTAGCGGGAGGGTGAACACCGGGGAGCTGTTTTTT. This gives the protein CASIRSASGRVNTGELFF.

The J gene is TRBJ1-3, the V gene TRBV5-1; 9 nucleotides align to TRBD1. J lost 3 bases, V lost 4 bases, and 8 bases had no gene match. Germline CDR1 reads SGHRS; CDR2 reads YFSETQ. The CDR3 loop spans 16 amino acids. This CDR3 is CASSRTGTGIGNTIYF. CDR3 coding DNA: TGCGCCAGCAGCCGGACCGGGACAGGGATTGGAAACACCATATATTTT.

This clone has a handful of counts. This chain connects TRBV27 to TRBJ2-1; the D gene is possibly TRBD2 (5 bases). Germline V gives CDR1 MNHEY, CDR2 SMNVEV (reference sequence). The length of the CDR3 is 14 residues. V lost 3 bases and J 9 bases, leaving 15 bases between the germline ends. CDR3 bases: TGTGCCAGCAGTTTTGCTAGCAATACGGCTGAGCAGTTCTTC. This encodes CASSFASNTAEQFF.

This clone appeared a few times. The V call is TRBV14, the J call TRBJ1-1; no definite D call. The germline V gene has CDR1 SGHDN and CDR2 FVKESK. CDR3 length: 14 amino acids. V was clipped by 4 bases and J by 0 bases, with 9 bases between them. Written as DNA, the CDR3 is TGTGCCAGCAGCCTCGCGGGGTTGAACACTGAAGCTTTCTTT. Translating it yields CASSLAGLNTEAFF.

V gene TRBV27 combines with J gene TRBJ2-6; D remains ambiguous. V was pared by 2 bases and J by 4 bases, with 12 bases between. The CDR3 has 16 residues. Germline V gives CDR1 MNHEY, CDR2 SMNVEV (reference sequence). The CDR3 here is CASSLPPRSGANVLTF. As DNA, the CDR3 is TGTGCCAGCAGTTTACCTCCCCGGTCAGGGGCCAACGTCCTGACTTTC. Drawing the rest from reference TRBV27 and TRBJ2-6, the complete variable domain is EAQVTQNPRYLITVTGKKLTVTCSQNMNHEYMSWYRQDPGLGLRQIYYSMNVEVTDKGDVPEGYKVSRKEKRNFPLILESPSPNQTSLYFCASSLPPRSGANVLTFGAGSRLTVL.

V gene TRBV24-1 combines with J gene TRBJ2-1, with 9 bases identical to TRBD2. CDR3 length: 14 amino acids. CDR1 KGHDR and CDR2 SFDVKD come from the germline V gene. J lost 7 bases, V lost 4 bases, and 4 bases had no gene match. CDR3 sequence: CATSDAGGTNEQFF. The CDR3 region has the DNA TGTGCCACCAGTGACGCGGGAGGGACTAATGAGCAGTTCTTC.

In its sample, this clone was seen a few times. The rearrangement uses TRBV19 and TRBJ1-5; the D gene is possibly TRBD1 (6 bases). Trimming cost V 4 bases and J 5 bases, with 21 bases left between them. This CDR3 has 17 residues. CDR1 and CDR2 (germline): LNHDA, SQIVND (reference sequence). CDR3 DNA sequence: TGTGCCAGTAGTACCCAGACTCCTACAGGGCTCGATCAGCCCCAGCATTTT. Amino acid sequence: CASSTQTPTGLDQPQHF.

The chain combines TRBV11-2 with TRBJ1-3; weak D call: TRBD1 (6 bases). Germline loops: CDR1 SGHAT, CDR2 FQNNGV. V was cut by 3 bases and J by 0 bases, with 18 bases left in between. The CDR3 is 18 residues long. The CDR3 protein is CASSFIAPTGTSGNTIYF. The CDR3 DNA is TGTGCCAGCAGCTTCATCGCACCCACAGGGACCTCTGGAAACACCATATATTTT.

The rearrangement links TRBV19 to TRBJ2-1, with 9 nucleotides matching TRBD2. Trimming took 6 bases from V and 5 from J; bases not matched to a gene: 8. The CDR3 loop spans 15 amino acids. CDR1 and CDR2 from the germline V gene are LNHDA and SQIVND (reference sequence). The CDR3 sequence: CASRPPGLADNEQFF. The CDR3 DNA reads as TGTGCCAGTAGGCCCCCGGGACTAGCTGACAATGAGCAGTTCTTC. Full variable domain (rest looked up from reference TRBV19 and TRBJ2-1): DGGITQSPKYLFRKEGQNVTLSCEQNLNHDAMYWYRQDPGQGLRLIYYSQIVNDFQKGDIAEGYSVSREKKESFPLTVTSAQKNPTAFYLCASRPPGLADNEQFFGPGTRLTVL.

The chain combines TRBV25-1 with TRBJ2-1; 8 bases fit TRBD1. The CDR3 has 12 amino acids. Looked up from germline, CDR1 is MGHDK and CDR2 is SYGVNS. V gave up 4 bases and J gave up 9 bases; unmatched junction bases: 2. As DNA, the CDR3 is TGTGCCAGCAGTGGGACAGGGACTGAGCAGTTCTTC. Translating gives CASSGTGTEQFF.

The rearrangement links TRBV27 to TRBJ1-6, with D unresolved. In germline, CDR1 is MNHEY, CDR2 SMNVEV (reference sequence). The CDR3 loop spans 15 amino acids. The V and J ends lost 5 bases and 5 bases respectively, with 13 bases between them. The CDR3 is CASSPMTRNNSPLHF. As DNA, the CDR3 is TGTGCCAGCAGTCCGATGACAAGAAATAATTCACCCCTCCACTTT.

V usage is TRBV7-9 and J usage is TRBJ2-6; D uncertain. The V end was cut by 5 bases, the J end by 4 bases, with 15 bases between. The CDR3 contains 16 residues. CDR1 and CDR2 (germline): SEHNR, FQNEAQ (reference sequence). The CDR3 DNA follows: TGTGCCAGCAGCCCAACCGGGTTCGGGGGGGCCAACGTCCTGACTTTC. Its protein product is CASSPTGFGGANVLTF.